One and the same sample provided the 2 T cell receptor beta chains below, sequenced in a study of blood T cell repertoires in COVID-19. Sequencing was performed with immunoSEQ multiplex PCR; in TCRdb, only in-frame clones are kept and a portion is missing. The sample carries approximately 300,000 clones, just under 90% recorded once. The sequenced sample consisted of peripheral blood. These receptors were obtained from a woman aged 25 to 39 with COVID-19, enrolled during active disease.

V and J are TRBV2 and TRBJ2-5, with D possibly TRBD2 on 5 matching bases. The V and J ends lost 8 bases and 5 bases respectively, with 15 bases between them. The CDR3 contains 13 residues. Germline loops: CDR1 SNHLY, CDR2 FYNNEI. For the CDR3, the DNA is TGTGCCAGCCGGGATCCCGGCTCGGAGACCCAGTACTTC. It translates to CASRDPGSETQYF. Complete variable domain (other parts from reference TRBV2 and TRBJ2-5): EPEVTQTPSHQVTQMGQEVILRCVPISNHLYFYWYRQILGQKVEFLVSFYNNEISEKSEIFDDQFSVERPDGSNFTLKIRSTKLEDSAMYFCASRDPGSETQYFGPGTRLLVL.

This clone was seen a handful of times. V gene TRBV11-3 combines with J gene TRBJ2-3, with 8 bases matching TRBD1. The V segment lost 4 bases and the J segment 3 bases; nucleotides outside the gene matches: 6. The CDR3 sequence is 15 residues long. Germline assignment: CDR1 SGHNT and CDR2 YENEEA. The CDR3 sequence is CASSSRTGLTDTQYF. CDR3 nucleotides: TGTGCCAGCAGCTCTCGGACAGGGTTGACAGATACGCAGTATTTT.